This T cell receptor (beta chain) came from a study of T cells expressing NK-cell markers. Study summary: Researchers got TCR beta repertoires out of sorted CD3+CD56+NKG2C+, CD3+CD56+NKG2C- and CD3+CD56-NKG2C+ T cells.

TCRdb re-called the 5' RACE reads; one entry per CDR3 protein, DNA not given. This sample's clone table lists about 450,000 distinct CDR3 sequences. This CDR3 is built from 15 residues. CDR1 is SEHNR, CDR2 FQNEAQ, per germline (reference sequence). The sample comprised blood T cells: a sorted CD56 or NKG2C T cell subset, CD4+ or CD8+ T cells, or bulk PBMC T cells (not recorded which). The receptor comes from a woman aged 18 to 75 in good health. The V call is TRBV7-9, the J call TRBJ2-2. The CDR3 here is CASSQPAWNTGELFF.